The clone carrying this T cell receptor (beta chain) came up a few times. Sample-barcoded 5' priming and a J-beta primer mix drove a second PCR of 7 to 11 cycles. TCRdb reprocessed the 5' RACE reads with MiXCR, giving one entry per CDR3 protein. Among approximately 580,000 distinct CDR3 sequences listed, 20% to 30% were seen once. The data were obtained in a study of blood T cells in healthy people across ages. With 0 bases clipped from V and 0 bases from J, the junction kept 7 bases outside the gene matches. The CDR3 is 17 amino acids. CDR1 is DFQATT, CDR2 SNEGSKA, per germline (reference sequence). These same data were also listed under a study on T cells of mothers and their children.

The sequence derives from a boy aged 5-17 years in good health. This sequence joins TRBV20-1 and TRBJ2-2; 7 bases map to TRBD1. Specimen: blood. CDR3 amino acids: CSARDENRGPNTGELFF. CDR3 DNA: TGCAGTGCTAGAGATGAAAACAGGGGTCCGAACACCGGGGAGCTGTTTTTT.